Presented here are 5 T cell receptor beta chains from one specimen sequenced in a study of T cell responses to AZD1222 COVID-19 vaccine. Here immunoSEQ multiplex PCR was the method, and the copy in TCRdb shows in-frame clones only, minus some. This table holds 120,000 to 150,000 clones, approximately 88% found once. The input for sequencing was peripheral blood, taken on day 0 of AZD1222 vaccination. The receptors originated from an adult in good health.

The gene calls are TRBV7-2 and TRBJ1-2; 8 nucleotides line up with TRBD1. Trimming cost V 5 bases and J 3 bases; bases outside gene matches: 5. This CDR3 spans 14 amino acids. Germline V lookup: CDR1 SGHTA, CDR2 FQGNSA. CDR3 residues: CASSPTQGDYGYTF. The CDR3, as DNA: TGTGCCAGCAGCCCAACACAGGGGGACTATGGCTACACCTTC.

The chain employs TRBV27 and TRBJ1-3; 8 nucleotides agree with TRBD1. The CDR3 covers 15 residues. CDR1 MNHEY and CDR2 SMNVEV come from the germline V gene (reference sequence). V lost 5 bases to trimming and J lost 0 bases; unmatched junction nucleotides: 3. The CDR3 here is CASSNRGFSGNTIYF. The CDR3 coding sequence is TGTGCCAGCAGTAACAGGGGGTTCTCTGGAAACACCATATATTTT.

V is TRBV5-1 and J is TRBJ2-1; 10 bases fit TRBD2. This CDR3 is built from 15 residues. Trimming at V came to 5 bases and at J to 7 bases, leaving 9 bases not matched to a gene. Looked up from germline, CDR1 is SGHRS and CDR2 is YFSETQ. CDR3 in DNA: TGCGCCAGCAGTCCAGCGGGAGGGCCGGGGAATGAGCAGTTCTTC. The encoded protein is CASSPAGGPGNEQFF.

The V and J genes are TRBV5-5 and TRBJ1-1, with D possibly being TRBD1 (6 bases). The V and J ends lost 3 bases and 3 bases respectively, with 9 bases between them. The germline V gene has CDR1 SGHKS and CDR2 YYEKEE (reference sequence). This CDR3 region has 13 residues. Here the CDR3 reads CASSSQGYTEAFF. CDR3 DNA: TGTGCCAGCAGCTCACAGGGTTACACTGAAGCTTTCTTT.

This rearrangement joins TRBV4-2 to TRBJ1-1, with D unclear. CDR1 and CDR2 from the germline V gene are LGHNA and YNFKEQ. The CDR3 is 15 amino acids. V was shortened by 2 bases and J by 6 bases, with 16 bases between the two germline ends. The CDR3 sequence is CASSQSPAGYPEAFF. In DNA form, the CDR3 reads TGTGCCAGCAGCCAATCCCCGGCCGGCTACCCTGAAGCTTTCTTT.